This record concerns one T cell receptor beta chain sequence. These data are taken from a study of blood T cell repertoires in COVID-19. Germline CDR1 is KGHSH and CDR2 is LQKENI. The length of the CDR3 is 17 residues. V was trimmed by 3 bases and J by 0 bases, leaving 15 bases between them. Sequenced by immunoSEQ multiplex PCR; TCRdb stores in-frame clones only, minus some. The sample lists more than 150,000 clones; around three quarters were seen once. This chain links TRBV18 with TRBJ2-4; D perhaps matches TRBD2 (7 bases). This sequence was found in a man in his 60s with active or convalescent COVID-19. Sequencing input: peripheral blood. This chain's CDR3 is CASSPPTGGLAKNIQYF. CDR3 DNA sequence: TGTGCCAGCTCACCCCCAACGGGGGGCCTAGCCAAAAACATTCAGTACTTC.